This TCR beta chain is drawn from a study of blood T cells in healthy people across ages. PCR was performed a second time for about 7 to 12 cycles using a sample-barcoded 5' primer and a J-beta primer mix. One entry per CDR3 protein results from TCRdb running MiXCR on the 5' RACE reads. The table lists 590,000 or so distinct CDR3 sequences, approximately 30% of them singletons. The ends lost 6 bases at V and 4 bases at J; junction bases unmatched: 7. The CDR3 sequence is 14 residues long. This receptor was taken from a woman of 80 years or more in good health. V gene TRBV12-3 or TRBV12-4 combines with J gene TRBJ2-7; 9 nucleotides match TRBD1. The sequenced sample consisted of blood. The CDR3 here is CASSTGGAWYEQYF. In nucleotides, the CDR3 is TGTGCCAGCAGCACAGGGGGCGCTTGGTACGAGCAGTACTTC.